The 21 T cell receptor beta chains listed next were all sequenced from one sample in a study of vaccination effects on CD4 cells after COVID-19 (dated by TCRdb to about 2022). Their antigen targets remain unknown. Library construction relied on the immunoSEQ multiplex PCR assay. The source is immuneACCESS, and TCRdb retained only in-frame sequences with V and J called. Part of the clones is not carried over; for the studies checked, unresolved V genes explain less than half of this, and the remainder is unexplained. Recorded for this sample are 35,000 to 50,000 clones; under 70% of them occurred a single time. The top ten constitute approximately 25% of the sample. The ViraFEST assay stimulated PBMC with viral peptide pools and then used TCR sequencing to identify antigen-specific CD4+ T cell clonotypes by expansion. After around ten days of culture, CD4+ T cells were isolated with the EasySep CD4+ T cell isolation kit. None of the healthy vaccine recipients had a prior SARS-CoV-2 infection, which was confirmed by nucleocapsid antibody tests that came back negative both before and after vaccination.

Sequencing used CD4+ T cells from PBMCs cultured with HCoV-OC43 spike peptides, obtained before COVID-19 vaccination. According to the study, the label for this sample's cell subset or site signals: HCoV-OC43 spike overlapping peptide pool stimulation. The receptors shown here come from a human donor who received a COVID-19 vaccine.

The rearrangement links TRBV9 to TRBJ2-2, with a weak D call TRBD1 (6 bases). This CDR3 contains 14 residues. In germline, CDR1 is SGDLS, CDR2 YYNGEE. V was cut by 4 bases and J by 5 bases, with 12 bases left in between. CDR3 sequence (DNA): TGTGCCAGCAGCCCTCGGACAGCGACCGGGGAGCTGTTTTTT. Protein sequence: CASSPRTATGELFF. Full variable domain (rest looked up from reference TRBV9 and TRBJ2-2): DSGVTQTPKHLITATGQRVTLRCSPRSGDLSVYWYQQSLDQGLQFLIQYYNGEERAKGNILERFSAQQFPDLHSELNLSSLELGDSALYFCASSPRTATGELFFGEGSRLTVL.

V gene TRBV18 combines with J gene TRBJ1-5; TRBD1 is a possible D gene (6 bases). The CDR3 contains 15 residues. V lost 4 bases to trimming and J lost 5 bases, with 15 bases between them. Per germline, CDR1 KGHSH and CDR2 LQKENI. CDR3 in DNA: TGTGCCAGCTCACGAAACGGGACATTACATCAGCCCCAGCATTTT. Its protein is CASSRNGTLHQPQHF.

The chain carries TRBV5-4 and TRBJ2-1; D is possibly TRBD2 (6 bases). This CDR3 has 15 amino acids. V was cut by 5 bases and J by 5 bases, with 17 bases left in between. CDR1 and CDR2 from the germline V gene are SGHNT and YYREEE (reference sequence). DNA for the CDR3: TGTGCCAGCAGAGAAGCGACTAGAGCAAACAATGAGCAGTTCTTC. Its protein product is CASREATRANNEQFF. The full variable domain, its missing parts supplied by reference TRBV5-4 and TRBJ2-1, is ETGVTQSPTHLIKTRGQQVTLRCSSQSGHNTVSWYQQALGQGPQFIFQYYREEENGRGNFPPRFSGLQFPNYSSELNVNALELDDSALYLCASREATRANNEQFFGPGTRLTVL.

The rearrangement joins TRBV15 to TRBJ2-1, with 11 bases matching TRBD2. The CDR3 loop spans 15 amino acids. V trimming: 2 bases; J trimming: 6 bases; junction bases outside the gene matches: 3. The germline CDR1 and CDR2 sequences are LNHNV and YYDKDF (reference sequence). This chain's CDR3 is CATSRPLAGVNEQFF. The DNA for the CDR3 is TGTGCCACCAGCAGACCACTAGCGGGGGTCAATGAGCAGTTCTTC. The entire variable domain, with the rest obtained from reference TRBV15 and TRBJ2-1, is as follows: DAMVIQNPRYQVTQFGKPVTLSCSQTLNHNVMYWYQQKSSQAPKLLFHYYDKDFNNEADTPDNFQSRRPNTSFCFLDIRSPGLGDTAMYLCATSRPLAGVNEQFFGPGTRLTVL.

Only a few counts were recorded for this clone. CDR3 in amino acids: CAISGSLETYEQYF. CDR3 coding DNA: TGTGCCATCAGTGGTTCTCTGGAAACCTACGAGCAGTACTTC. This chain connects TRBV10-3 to TRBJ2-7, with unresolved D. The CDR3 runs to 14 residues. V lost 4 bases to trimming and J lost 2 bases, with 12 bases between them. Germline V gene data show CDR1 as ENHRY and CDR2 as SYGVKD.

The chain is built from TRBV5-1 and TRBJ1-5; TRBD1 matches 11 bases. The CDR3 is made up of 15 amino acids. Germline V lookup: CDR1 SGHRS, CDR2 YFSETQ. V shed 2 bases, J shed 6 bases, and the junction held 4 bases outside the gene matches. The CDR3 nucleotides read TGCGCCAGCAGCTTAGGGACAGGGGGGGGTCAGCCCCAGCATTTT. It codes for CASSLGTGGGQPQHF.

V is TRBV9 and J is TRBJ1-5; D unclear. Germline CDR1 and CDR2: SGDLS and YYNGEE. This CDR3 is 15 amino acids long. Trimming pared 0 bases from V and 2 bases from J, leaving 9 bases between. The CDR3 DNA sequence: TGTGCCAGCAGCGTAGGGACGATAGGCAATCAGCCCCAGCATTTT. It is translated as CASSVGTIGNQPQHF.

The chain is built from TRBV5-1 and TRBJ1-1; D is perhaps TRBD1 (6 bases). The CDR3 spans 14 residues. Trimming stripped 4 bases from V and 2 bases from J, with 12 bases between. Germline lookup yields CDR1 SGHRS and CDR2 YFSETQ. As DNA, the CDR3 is TGCGCCAGCAGCGGGGGGACAACTAACACTGAAGCTTTCTTT. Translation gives CASSGGTTNTEAFF.

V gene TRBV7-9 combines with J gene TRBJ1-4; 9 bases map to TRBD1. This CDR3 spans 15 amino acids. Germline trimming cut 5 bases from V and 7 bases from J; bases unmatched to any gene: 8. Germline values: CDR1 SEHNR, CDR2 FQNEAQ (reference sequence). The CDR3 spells CASSIQGAPGEKLFF. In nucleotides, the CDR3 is TGTGCCAGCAGCATACAGGGGGCGCCCGGTGAAAAACTGTTTTTT.

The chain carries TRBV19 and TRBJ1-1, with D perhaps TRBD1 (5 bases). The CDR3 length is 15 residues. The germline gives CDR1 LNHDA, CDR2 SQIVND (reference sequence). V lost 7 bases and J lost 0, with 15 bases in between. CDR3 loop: CASTPGTAMNTEAFF. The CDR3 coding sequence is TGTGCCAGTACCCCCGGGACGGCAATGAACACTGAAGCTTTCTTT.

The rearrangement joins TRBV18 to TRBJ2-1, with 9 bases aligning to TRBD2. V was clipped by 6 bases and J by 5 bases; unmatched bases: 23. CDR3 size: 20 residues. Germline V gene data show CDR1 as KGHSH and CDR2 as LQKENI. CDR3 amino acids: CASSPERRKISGSLDNEQFF. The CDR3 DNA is TGTGCCAGCTCTCCCGAGAGGAGGAAGATTAGCGGGAGTCTGGACAATGAGCAGTTCTTC.

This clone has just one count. The chain's CDR3 is CASSSWNLAGGYNEQFF. The CDR3 DNA is TGTGCCAGCAGCTCCTGGAATCTAGCGGGAGGGTACAATGAGCAGTTCTTC. V gene TRBV6-2 or TRBV6-3 combines with J gene TRBJ2-1, with 12 bases fitting TRBD2. Germline V CDR1 and CDR2: MNHEY, SVGEGT. The CDR3 spans 17 residues. V gave up 6 bases and J gave up 4 bases; unmatched junction bases: 10.

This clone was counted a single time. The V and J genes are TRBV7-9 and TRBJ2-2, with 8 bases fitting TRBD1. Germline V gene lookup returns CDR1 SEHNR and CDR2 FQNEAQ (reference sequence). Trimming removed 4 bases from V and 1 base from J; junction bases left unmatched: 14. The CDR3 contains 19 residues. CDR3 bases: TGTGCCAGCAGCTCTCCTCGGGGCAGGGGGCTCGGGAACACCGGGGAGCTGTTTTTT. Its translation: CASSSPRGRGLGNTGELFF.

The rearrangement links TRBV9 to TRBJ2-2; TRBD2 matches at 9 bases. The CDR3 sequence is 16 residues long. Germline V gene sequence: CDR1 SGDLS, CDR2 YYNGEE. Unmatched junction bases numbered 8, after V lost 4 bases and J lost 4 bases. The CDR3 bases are TGTGCCAGCAGCCCGACTAGCGGCTCGGCCACCGGGGAGCTGTTTTTT. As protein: CASSPTSGSATGELFF.

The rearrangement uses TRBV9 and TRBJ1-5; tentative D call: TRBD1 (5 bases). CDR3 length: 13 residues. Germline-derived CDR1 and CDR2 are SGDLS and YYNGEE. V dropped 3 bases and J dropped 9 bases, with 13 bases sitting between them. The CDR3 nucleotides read TGTGCCAGCAGCGAGGGGACGCTGACGCCCCAGCATTTT. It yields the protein CASSEGTLTPQHF.

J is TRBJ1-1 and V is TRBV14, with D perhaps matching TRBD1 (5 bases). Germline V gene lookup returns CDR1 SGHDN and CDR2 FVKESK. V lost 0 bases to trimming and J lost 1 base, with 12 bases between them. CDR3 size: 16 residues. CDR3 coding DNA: TGTGCCAGCAGCCAAGACGCAGTCAGGGCGAACACTGAAGCTTTCTTT. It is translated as CASSQDAVRANTEAFF.

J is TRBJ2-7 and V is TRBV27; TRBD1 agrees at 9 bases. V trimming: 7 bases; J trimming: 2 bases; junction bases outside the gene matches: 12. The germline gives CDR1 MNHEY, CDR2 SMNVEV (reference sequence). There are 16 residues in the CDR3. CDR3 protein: CASTYRRGQGTYEQYF. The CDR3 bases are TGTGCCAGCACCTATAGGCGGGGACAGGGTACCTACGAGCAGTACTTC.

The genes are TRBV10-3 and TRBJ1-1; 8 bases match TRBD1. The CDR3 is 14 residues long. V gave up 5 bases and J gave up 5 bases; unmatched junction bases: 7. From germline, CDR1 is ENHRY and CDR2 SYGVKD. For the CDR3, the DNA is TGTGCCATCAGTCCGCCGGACAGGGAAACTGAAGCTTTCTTT. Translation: CAISPPDRETEAFF.

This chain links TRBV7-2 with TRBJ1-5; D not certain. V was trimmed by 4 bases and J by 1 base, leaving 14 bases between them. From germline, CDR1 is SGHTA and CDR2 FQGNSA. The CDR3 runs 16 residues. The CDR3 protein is CASSSQGGISNQPQHF. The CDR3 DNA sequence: TGTGCCAGCAGCTCACAAGGTGGGATAAGCAATCAGCCCCAGCATTTT.

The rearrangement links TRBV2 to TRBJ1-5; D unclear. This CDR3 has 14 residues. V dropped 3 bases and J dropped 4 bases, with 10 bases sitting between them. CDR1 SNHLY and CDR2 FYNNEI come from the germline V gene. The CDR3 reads CASSEVGGNQPQHF. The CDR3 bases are TGTGCCAGCAGTGAGGTTGGAGGGAATCAGCCCCAGCATTTT.

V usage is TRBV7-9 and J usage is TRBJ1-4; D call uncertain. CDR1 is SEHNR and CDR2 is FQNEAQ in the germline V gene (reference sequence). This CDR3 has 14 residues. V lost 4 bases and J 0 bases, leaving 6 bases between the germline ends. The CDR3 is CASSSAATNEKLFF. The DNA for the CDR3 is TGTGCCAGCAGCTCCGCCGCAACTAATGAAAAACTGTTTTTT.